These 25 T cell receptor beta chains were sequenced from one sample in a study of blood T cell repertoires in COVID-19. Sequencing used immunoSEQ multiplex PCR; TCRdb keeps in-frame clones, though not all of them. The sample records about 59,000 clones, around 81% being singletons. Material for sequencing was peripheral blood. The receptors come from a man aged 55 to 70 with acute or convalescent COVID-19.

The rearrangement uses TRBV27 and TRBJ1-2; 7 bases agree with TRBD1. The CDR3 contains 14 residues. The germline V gene encodes CDR1 MNHEY and CDR2 SMNVEV (reference sequence). The V gene end was trimmed by 5 bases and the J gene end by 4 bases; junction bases not matched to a gene: 7. CDR3 amino acids: CASSPRQGSYGYTF. Here the CDR3 DNA reads TGTGCCAGCAGTCCCCGACAGGGATCCTATGGCTACACCTTC.

The chain has TRBV7-9 and TRBJ1-4; D is unclear. This CDR3 has 12 amino acids. Germline CDR1 SEHNR, CDR2 FQNEAQ (reference sequence). V lost 2 bases, J lost 8 bases, and 6 bases lay in between. This CDR3 reads CASSLRSEKLFF. The CDR3 coding sequence is TGTGCCAGCAGCTTACGTAGCGAAAAACTGTTTTTT.

This clone has only a few counts. The V and J genes are TRBV6-6 and TRBJ2-1; 13 nucleotides line up with TRBD2. The CDR3 runs 15 residues. Trimming removed 5 bases from V and 5 bases from J; junction bases left unmatched: 3. Germline V gene lookup returns CDR1 MNHNY and CDR2 SVGAGI (reference sequence). CDR3 sequence: CASSVLAGGDNEQFF. Written as DNA, the CDR3 is TGTGCCAGCAGTGTACTAGCGGGGGGGGACAATGAGCAGTTCTTC.

This chain uses TRBV9 with TRBJ1-5; no definite D call. This CDR3 has 15 amino acids. Trimming took off 0 bases at V and 0 bases at J, with 7 bases between the two ends. CDR1 is SGDLS and CDR2 is YYNGEE in the germline V gene. CDR3 sequence reads: CASSVDSSSNQPQHF. CDR3 sequence (DNA): TGTGCCAGCAGCGTAGATAGCAGTAGCAATCAGCCCCAGCATTTT.

This clone was counted a few times. The chain has TRBV4-2 and TRBJ2-7; 10 bases line up with TRBD2. Germline CDR1 LGHNA, CDR2 YNFKEQ. This CDR3 region has 20 residues. J was trimmed by 5 bases and V by 4 bases; bases with no gene match: 23. The DNA for the CDR3 is TGTGCCAGCAGCCCTCGGCGACTAGCGGGTTCCCAGCGAGTTGCAGACGAGCAGTACTTC. Its translation: CASSPRRLAGSQRVADEQYF.

This clone has a single count. The chain has TRBV2 and TRBJ1-2, with D tentatively TRBD1 (6 bases). This CDR3 is 14 amino acids long. Germline CDR1 reads SNHLY; CDR2 reads FYNNEI. V was shortened by 7 bases and J by 2 bases, with 14 bases between the two germline ends. The CDR3 DNA reads as TGTGCCAGCAAATACAGGGCTGGAAACTATGGCTACACCTTC. Protein product: CASKYRAGNYGYTF.

The rearrangement joins TRBV7-3 to TRBJ2-2; 7 positions match TRBD2. The V segment lost 2 bases and the J segment 2 bases; nucleotides outside the gene matches: 8. Germline V gene data show CDR1 as SGHTA and CDR2 as FQGTGA. The CDR3 is made up of 17 amino acids. The chain's CDR3 is CASSLYPAGINTGELFF. CDR3 sequence (DNA): TGTGCCAGCAGCTTATACCCAGCGGGGATCAACACCGGGGAGCTGTTTTTT.

The rearrangement links TRBV6-5 to TRBJ1-5, with no clear D. The CDR3 has 12 amino acids. V was clipped by 7 bases and J by 11 bases, with 15 bases between them. The germline CDR1 and CDR2 sequences are MNHEY and SVGAGI. In DNA, the CDR3 is TGTGCCAGCAACACGGGAAGACTGACCCAGCATTTT. Protein: CASNTGRLTQHF.

The J gene is TRBJ1-1, the V gene TRBV5-3, with TRBD1 identical over 10 bases. TRBV5-3 is noted as an ORF with a role that remains uncertain. The CDR3 sequence is 15 residues long. Trimming removed 0 bases from V and 6 bases from J; junction bases left unmatched: 5. This CDR3 is CARSLGGQGTAEAFF. The CDR3 DNA is TGTGCCAGAAGCTTGGGGGGACAGGGGACCGCTGAAGCTTTCTTT.

V gene TRBV15 combines with J gene TRBJ1-5; no clear D gene. V was pared by 1 base and J by 4 bases, with 8 bases between. CDR3 length equals 14 residues. Germline V lookup: CDR1 LNHNV, CDR2 YYDKDF (reference sequence). The CDR3 bases are TGTGCCACCAGCAGAGTGGGCAGTAATCAGCCCCAGCATTTT. Its translation is CATSRVGSNQPQHF.

The chain employs TRBV10-1 and TRBJ1-1; 7 nucleotides agree with TRBD1. Germline V gene lookup returns CDR1 WNHNN and CDR2 SYGVQD (reference sequence). V lost 3 bases and J lost 1; bases outside the gene matches: 8. There are 16 residues in the CDR3. The CDR3 DNA follows: TGCGCCAGCAGTGAAGGATCCGGGACAGAGAACACTGAAGCTTTCTTT. Translation: CASSEGSGTENTEAFF.

This rearrangement joins TRBV27 to TRBJ1-2, with a weak D call TRBD1 (5 bases). V was pared by 6 bases and J by 4 bases, with 12 bases between. The CDR3 has 13 amino acids. From germline, CDR1 is MNHEY and CDR2 SMNVEV (reference sequence). CDR3: CASSKDRSYGYTF. The CDR3 DNA reads as TGTGCCAGCAGCAAAGACAGAAGCTATGGCTACACCTTC.

This clone was observed a handful of times. The chain is built from TRBV29-1 and TRBJ1-4, with D tentatively TRBD1 (6 bases). Trimming took 6 bases from V and 3 from J, leaving 14 bases between them. The V gene's germline CDR1 is SQVTM and CDR2 ANQGSEA. This CDR3 has 14 amino acids. The CDR3 spells CSVIEGGPNEKLFF. The CDR3 region has the DNA TGCAGCGTGATTGAAGGGGGACCTAATGAAAAACTGTTTTTT.

In this sample, this clone turned up once. V gene TRBV7-3 combines with J gene TRBJ2-7; D is possibly TRBD1 (6 bases). Germline assignment: CDR1 SGHTA and CDR2 FQGTGA. Trimming cost V 2 bases and J 4 bases, with 15 bases left between them. CDR3 length equals 15 residues. The CDR3 region is CASSLVPGVGYEQYF. CDR3 nucleotide sequence: TGTGCCAGCAGCTTAGTCCCAGGGGTAGGGTACGAGCAGTACTTC.

This clone was picked up one time. The rearrangement joins TRBV30 to TRBJ2-5; a possible D gene is TRBD2 (5 bases). Trimming took 2 bases from V and 7 from J, leaving 20 bases between them. Germline V gene data show CDR1 as GTSNPN and CDR2 as SVGIG (reference sequence). The CDR3 sequence is 15 residues long. Here the CDR3 DNA reads TGTGCCTGGAGTCTCGGGCCCCCCGCGGGCCGGACCCAGTACTTC. It yields the protein CAWSLGPPAGRTQYF.

This clone has only a few counts. The chain joins TRBV23-1 to TRBJ1-4; no firm D call. TRBV23-1 is sorted into the ORF group, with uncertain function. Trimming removed 0 bases from V and 8 bases from J, with 16 bases in between. The CDR3 is 16 residues long. The CDR3: CASSQSSAVIYEKLFF. The CDR3 nucleotides are TGCGCCAGCAGTCAATCGTCGGCGGTGATCTACGAAAAACTGTTTTTT.

The gene calls are TRBV6-1 and TRBJ2-3, with D maybe TRBD2 (5 bases). The CDR3 loop spans 16 amino acids. The germline gives CDR1 MNHNS, CDR2 SASEGT. Trimming removed 3 bases from V and 4 bases from J, with 17 bases in between. CDR3 in DNA: TGTGCCAGCAGTGAGAGGAAGCGCTGGCGGGCAGATACGCAGTATTTT. The encoded protein is CASSERKRWRADTQYF.

The rearrangement links TRBV19 to TRBJ2-6; no clear D. The germline V gene encodes CDR1 LNHDA and CDR2 SQIVND (reference sequence). The CDR3 spans 15 residues. V was clipped by 10 bases and J by 1 base, with 14 bases between them. Written as DNA, the CDR3 is TGTGCCACCACCCCGAGAAGTTCTGGGGCCAACGTCCTGACTTTC. It translates to CATTPRSSGANVLTF. The whole variable domain, remainder taken from reference TRBV19 and TRBJ2-6, is DGGITQSPKYLFRKEGQNVTLSCEQNLNHDAMYWYRQDPGQGLRLIYYSQIVNDFQKGDIAEGYSVSREKKESFPLTVTSAQKNPTAFYLCATTPRSSGANVLTFGAGSRLTVL.

This clone was detected a few times. The same CDR3 can be traced to other DNA sequences in this sample. The J gene is TRBJ2-7, the V gene TRBV5-1; TRBD2 matches at 10 bases. V lost 1 base, J lost 4 bases, and 5 bases stayed unmatched. This CDR3 contains 15 residues. CDR1 is SGHRS and CDR2 is YFSETQ in the germline V gene. The CDR3 protein is CASSLWASGGYEQYF. Here the CDR3 DNA reads TGCGCCAGCAGCTTGTGGGCTAGCGGGGGTTACGAGCAGTACTTC.

J is TRBJ1-4 and V is TRBV19; TRBD1 is a possible D gene (6 bases). Looked up from germline, CDR1 is LNHDA and CDR2 is SQIVND (reference sequence). The CDR3 spans 15 residues. Trimming cost V 4 bases and J 8 bases, with 17 bases left between them. In DNA form, the CDR3 reads TGTGCCAGTAGTACCCACAGGGTAGGAGGAGAAAAACTGTTTTTT. Translated: CASSTHRVGGEKLFF.

The rearrangement links TRBV5-6 to TRBJ2-1, with D possibly being TRBD2 (6 bases). CDR1 and CDR2 (germline): SGHDT, YYEEEE. CDR3 length: 15 residues. Between the trimmed V and J ends, which lost 1 base and 3 bases, there was a span of 11 bases. The CDR3 loop is CASSLKLARYNEQFF. CDR3 bases: TGTGCCAGCAGCTTGAAGCTAGCGCGCTACAATGAGCAGTTCTTC.

Details on this clone: Its ends do not fully match the called genes, so a read error is possible. J is TRBJ2-3 and V is TRBV7-2; 11 bases line up with TRBD2. This CDR3 region has 14 residues. Germline CDR1 reads SGHTA; CDR2 reads FQGNSA. The CDR3 DNA reads as TGTGCCAGCAGCCCCATGGCGACTAGCGGGGACCGTTGTTTT. It yields the protein CASSPMATSGDRCF.

The V gene is TRBV12-3 or TRBV12-4, the J gene TRBJ2-1, with a weak D call TRBD2 (6 bases). The CDR3 has 12 amino acids. V was pared by 6 bases and J by 10 bases, with 13 bases between. The CDR3 region is CASSLGSGEQFF. The CDR3 DNA reads as TGTGCCAGCAGCCTCGGGAGCGGCGAGCAGTTCTTC.

The chain joins TRBV6-5 to TRBJ2-7; the D gene is possibly TRBD1 (5 bases). The V end lost 5 bases, the J end lost 2 bases, and 16 bases lay between the germline ends. Germline values: CDR1 MNHEY, CDR2 SVGAGI. The CDR3 is 15 amino acids. CDR3 in amino acids: CASSPPWTQAYEQYF. The CDR3 DNA reads TGTGCCAGCAGTCCCCCCTGGACACAGGCCTACGAGCAGTACTTC.

This clone was recorded a few times. The chain recombines TRBV3-1 (or the pseudogene TRBV3-2) with TRBJ2-6; perhaps TRBD1 as D (9 bases). This CDR3 has 19 amino acids. Germline V gives CDR1 LGHDT, CDR2 YNNKEL (reference sequence). V shed 0 bases and J shed 4 bases, with 19 bases lying between them. The CDR3: CASSQDIAGQGTGANVLTF. In DNA form, the CDR3 reads TGTGCCAGCAGCCAAGACATAGCGGGACAGGGAACCGGGGCCAACGTCCTGACTTTC.